The present T cell receptor beta chain was sequenced within a study of shared clonotypes between healthy human individuals (dated by TCRdb to 2018 to 2021). Notes on the research overall: The cohort comprised two women and a few men aged 18 to 49 years. For each donor, CD4 naive and CD4 memory were each run on three plates, CD8 naive on two plates, and CD8 memory on one plate. The study deeply sequenced blood TCR repertoires of five healthy adults to estimate repertoire size and the extent of clonotype sharing between individuals. To increase sequencing depth and limit assay-specific biases, different laboratories used diverse techniques to prepare libraries and sequence TCR repertoires. Each donor's leukapheresis produced roughly between roughly 0.9 and 8.9 billion PBMCs.

Using the deep immunoSEQ assay, multiplex PCR amplified TCR CDR3 regions from genomic DNA. Extracted genomic DNA from each cell subset was distributed evenly across all wells of several immunoSEQ 96-well plates, and each plate was treated as a replicate. For sorted subsets, around 200 ng genomic DNA, equal to 30,000 to 35,000 T cell genomes, was loaded into each replicate PCR. Purified libraries were quantified with a Qubit 3.0 fluorometer, sized on a Bioanalyzer 2100, and re-quantified with the KAPA Library Quantification kit. Every immunoSEQ 96-well plate was sequenced on a separate single-read 150-cycle Illumina NextSeq 550 flow cell. In the paper's pipeline: Because the immunoSEQ output included only junctional sequences and no quality scores, the filtering could not be the same as the filtering used for full-length reads. Sequences were annotated with PyIR, a Python wrapper for IgBLAST v1.9, and V/J genes and CDR3 were assigned using IMGT germline references. Reads with weak V/J assignments (E-value above 1e-6), missing CDR3, stop codons, out-of-frame junctions, or ambiguous translated residues were removed. V3J clonotypes were defined as sequences sharing an identical inferred V gene, J gene, and CDR3 amino acid sequence. The percentage overlap between two repertoires was calculated by dividing the number of shared unique clonotypes by the size of the smaller repertoire. Repertoire richness was assessed with RTK rarefaction, the Chao1 estimator, and Recon v2.1 estimates of unobserved clonotypes. Generation probabilities for all TCRbeta clonotypes obtained by the gDNA method from several donors were computed using OLGA. In its TCRdb copy, this immuneACCESS table keeps in-frame sequences only and misses some clones. Where compared with another copy, unresolved V genes explain less than half of these, and the others have no known cause. V and J calls and clone size are those listed in that table; D and trimming were worked out from the DNA. The sample table contains approximately 1,500,000 clones; only one count was recorded for roughly 96% of them. The top ten clones comprise approximately 1.1% of the sample.

V and J are trimmed by 0 bases and 4 bases, and the gene matches miss 8 bases of the junction. CDR1 and CDR2 (LGHNA, YSLEER) derive from the germline V gene. Including cysteine and phenylalanine, the CDR3 has 19 amino acids. Only the CDR3 DNA is retained, 57 bases long and in frame from the first base. The donors were healthy, HIV-negative adults with no recently reported acute infections or vaccinations. Only Caucasian adults living in Nashville, Tennessee, USA were represented among the donors. CD4+ T cells were enriched through magnetic negative selection, after which naive cells were positively selected on CD45RA and the remaining negative fraction served as the memory subset. Blood was obtained by leukapheresis, after which PBMCs were separated by Ficoll-Histopaque density gradient centrifugation and cryopreserved in liquid nitrogen vapor phase. Analytical flow cytometry was used to check the purity and quantity of each magnetically sorted T cell population. Genomic DNA was isolated from every sorted fraction and measured by UV absorbance on a Nanodrop 2000c.

As to this clone: Its antigen is still unknown. Base qualities are not recorded, but no much larger clone differs from it by a single base.

Here is what the overall study found, with its caveats: Sampling was restricted to blood, and TCR repertoires in tissue are likely to differ from TCR repertoires in blood. Rarefaction of sorted-subset datasets indicated incomplete sequencing despite the large sequencing depth. When a few donors were compared, the shared fraction of clonotypes was roughly 4.8% for naive CD4, around 4% for naive CD8, 2.3% for memory CD4, and 0.4% for memory CD8. Clonotypes shared by all four sorted-subset donors showed higher generation probabilities than non-shared clonotypes. Because the study included only a small number of donors, the genetic and exposure-history diversity represented was limited. Naive subsets generally had larger estimated clonotype richness than memory subsets did. Based on pairwise subsampling, the degree of clonotype sharing among donors was expected to be affected by sequencing depth.

The clonotype comes from a man under 40 in good health. The receptor chain draws on TRBV4-3 and TRBJ2-3, with 15 bases aligning to TRBD2. The sample comprised naive CD4+ T cells sorted from blood. In the paper's terms, the cell subset or site label means: CD45RA+ positively selected. The sequence in DNA is TGCGCCAGCAGCCAAGACCCCAGGACTAGCGGGAGGGCAGCAGATACGCAGTATTTT. Its product reads: CASSQDPRTSGRAADTQYF.